The rows below give T cell receptor beta chains drawn from one sample of a study of shared clonotypes between healthy human individuals. Assay: immunoSEQ multiplex PCR; the TCRdb copy retains only in-frame clones and omits some. The sample has under 700,000 clones, around 96% seen once; the top ten hold about 0.11%. Sequencing was performed on naive CD8+ T cells sorted from blood. The receptors stem from a woman in her twenties or thirties in good health. Both conserved end residues are part of each CDR3. The order of the fields is J gene, D gene, V gene, clone size, CDR3 DNA, CDR3 protein. D genes are given only for firm matches. Some rows mark clone size as missing; the rest say once, few, many or name a class of expanded clone.

TRBJ2-7 | - | TRBV20-1 | - | TGCAGTGCTAACTACCCCGAGCAGTACTTC | CSANYPEQYF
TRBJ2-3 | TRBD2 | TRBV7-3 | - | TGTGCCAGCAGCCGGGCTAGCGGTAGCACAGATACGCAGTATTTT | CASSRASGSTDTQYF
TRBJ1-5 | - | TRBV7-8 | - | TGTGCCAGCAGCTCAGAAGCTAAAGTTTTTAGCAATCAGCCCCAGCATTTT | CASSSEAKVFSNQPQHF
TRBJ2-3 | - | TRBV25-1 | - | TGTGCCAGCAGTGATGGTATGAGGGTGGCAGATACGCAGTATTTT | CASSDGMRVADTQYF
TRBJ1-2 | TRBD1 | TRBV6-6 | - | TGTGCCAGCAGCTTGACAGGGGATGGCTACACCTTC | CASSLTGDGYTF
TRBJ2-5 | TRBD1 | TRBV9 | - | TGTGCCAGCAGCGCTGGGACAGGGGGCTTGCGGACCCAGTACTTC | CASSAGTGGLRTQYF
TRBJ2-7 | TRBD1 | TRBV29-1 | - | TGCAGCGTTGAGTACCTCCGAACCGGGACAGGGCCTTACGAGCAGTACTTC | CSVEYLRTGTGPYEQYF
TRBJ1-5 | - | TRBV2 | - | TGTGCCAGCAGTGCACGGCGACAGCCCCAGCATTTT | CASSARRQPQHF
TRBJ2-7 | TRBD1 | TRBV5-1 | - | TGCGCCAGCAGCCGCGGGACAGGGTTCAACGAGCAGTACTTC | CASSRGTGFNEQYF
TRBJ2-7 | TRBD2 | TRBV19 | - | TGTGCCAGTAGTATCTCCGAGACTAGCGTCTACGAGCAGTACTTC | CASSISETSVYEQYF
TRBJ1-2 | - | TRBV19 | - | TGTGCCAGTAGCAGTTCCCGACGGCAGGGCACCTATGGCTACACCTTC | CASSSSRRQGTYGYTF
TRBJ1-4 | - | TRBV4-1 | - | TGCGCCAGCAGCCAAGGGGTCTACTTACACGAACGTAATGAAAAACTGTTTTTT | CASSQGVYLHERNEKLFF
TRBJ1-2 | TRBD1 | TRBV5-6 | - | TGTGCCAGCAGCTTGGCCTGGGGACAGGGAAGCTACACCTTC | CASSLAWGQGSYTF
TRBJ2-3 | TRBD2 | TRBV2 | - | TGTGCCAGCATGGGACTAGGCACAGATACGCAGTATTTT | CASMGLGTDTQYF
TRBJ1-4 | - | TRBV25-1 | - | TGTGCCAGCAGTGAAGCCGGGGGCGGTAATGAAAAACTGTTTTTT | CASSEAGGGNEKLFF
TRBJ2-3 | TRBD2 | TRBV7-9 | - | TGTGCCAGCAGCTTGGGGGCTAGCGGGAGTCGCGATACGCAGTATTTT | CASSLGASGSRDTQYF
TRBJ2-7 | - | TRBV7-9 | - | TGTGCCAGCAGCCCCGCTGCGACACTCTCCTACGAGCAGTACTTC | CASSPAATLSYEQYF
TRBJ2-7 | - | TRBV27 | - | TGTGCCAGCAGTTTCCCCCCTGAGCAGTACTTC | CASSFPPEQYF
TRBJ1-2 | - | TRBV7-2 | - | TGTGCCAGCAGCTTTTCCCGGACTTCTAGCTATGGCTACACCTTC | CASSFSRTSSYGYTF
TRBJ1-2 | TRBD1 | TRBV27 | once | TGTGCCAGCAGCCCCGACAGGGGGAACTATGGCTACACCTTC | CASSPDRGNYGYTF
TRBJ2-1 | TRBD2 | TRBV4-2 | - | TGTGCCAGCAGCCTATACGGACTAGGCTCCAATGAGCAGTTCTTC | CASSLYGLGSNEQFF
TRBJ2-1 | - | TRBV10-3 | - | TGTGCCATCAGTGACACGTACAATGAGCAGTTCTTC | CAISDTYNEQFF
TRBJ2-7 | TRBD1 | TRBV7-6 | - | TGTGCCAGCAGCTATGCCCTACCCGGGACAGGGGCCTACGAGCAGTACTTC | CASSYALPGTGAYEQYF
TRBJ2-1 | - | TRBV6-4 | - | TGTGCCAGCTCTGGTGGCAATGAGCAGTTCTTC | CASSGGNEQFF
TRBJ2-7 | TRBD2 | TRBV14 | - | TGTGCCAGCAGCCAAGGCGCCGGGGGGGGCTACGAGCAGTACTTC | CASSQGAGGGYEQYF
TRBJ2-7 | TRBD2 | TRBV9 | - | TGTGCCAGCAGCGAAGCGGGAGGGCCTTCAGAGCAGTACTTC | CASSEAGGPSEQYF
TRBJ1-2 | TRBD1 | TRBV7-9 | - | TGTGCCAGCAGTCCGACTCTATCGGACAGGCGGGTCAACTATGGCTACACCTTC | CASSPTLSDRRVNYGYTF
TRBJ2-7 | TRBD1 | TRBV6-5 | - | TGTGCCAGCAGGGGACAGGGGGTCTCCCTCTACGAGCAGTACTTC | CASRGQGVSLYEQYF
TRBJ2-7 | - | TRBV18 | - | TGTGCCAGCTCACCAAGCTCCAACCCCCTTCCTCCCGAGCAGTACTTC | CASSPSSNPLPPEQYF
TRBJ2-3 | TRBD2 | TRBV7-8 | - | TGTGCCAGCAGCGGAACGATAGCGGGGCTCACAGATACGCAGTATTTT | CASSGTIAGLTDTQYF
TRBJ1-5 | - | TRBV9 | - | TGTGCCAGCAGCGTGGGATGGGGTCTTCAGCCCCAGCATTTT | CASSVGWGLQPQHF
TRBJ2-7 | - | TRBV6-5 | - | TGTGCCAGCAGTTACGGGTCAGACTACGAGCAGTACTTC | CASSYGSDYEQYF
TRBJ2-3 | - | TRBV5-6 | - | TGTGCCAGCAGCTTGGCCAGCGGATATAGCACAGATACGCAGTATTTT | CASSLASGYSTDTQYF
TRBJ2-1 | TRBD1 | TRBV28 | - | TGTGCCAGCAACCGGGACAGGGCTCCATCCTACAATGAGCAGTTCTTC | CASNRDRAPSYNEQFF
TRBJ2-7 | - | TRBV2 | - | TGTGCCAGCAGTGATTTGGTCGGGACTCACGGCGAGCAGTACTTC | CASSDLVGTHGEQYF
TRBJ2-5 | TRBD2 | TRBV18 | - | TGTGCCAGCTCACCGCCGGGACTAGCGGGAGATTCGGAGACCCAGTACTTC | CASSPPGLAGDSETQYF
TRBJ2-2 | - | TRBV14 | - | TGTGCCAGCAGCCAATATCGGTCGGGGGCGAACACCGGGGAGCTGTTTTTT | CASSQYRSGANTGELFF
TRBJ1-2 | - | TRBV9 | - | TGTGCCAGCAGCGTAGGCGATGTGGGCAGAATCTATGGCTACACCTTC | CASSVGDVGRIYGYTF
TRBJ1-5 | - | TRBV28 | - | TGTGCCAGCAGTTTATTCACCCCTCAGCCCCAGCATTTT | CASSLFTPQPQHF
TRBJ2-3 | TRBD2 | TRBV19 | once | TGTGCCAGTAGTATGTCTAGCGGAGATACGCAGTATTTT | CASSMSSGDTQYF
TRBJ1-1 | - | TRBV4-1 | - | TGCGCCAGCAGCCAAGAGAGGGGGATAAACACTGAAGCTTTCTTT | CASSQERGINTEAFF
TRBJ2-7 | - | TRBV27 | - | TGTGCCAGCGGGGAGCGGAACTCCTACGAGCAGTACTTC | CASGERNSYEQYF
TRBJ2-1 | - | TRBV5-1 | - | TGCGCCAGCAGCTTGGACGGCTACAATGAGCAGTTCTTC | CASSLDGYNEQFF
TRBJ1-4 | - | TRBV19 | - | TGTGCCAGTAGTATAAGGTTTCGGGGTTTCGATGAAAAACTGTTTTTT | CASSIRFRGFDEKLFF
TRBJ2-5 | - | TRBV13 | - | TGTGCCAGCAGCTTAGTTGGGGGGGCAGGACAAGAGACCCAGTACTTC | CASSLVGGAGQETQYF
TRBJ2-1 | - | TRBV29-1 | - | TGCAGCGTTGGATCCGGGGGGCCCTACAATGAGCAGTTCTTC | CSVGSGGPYNEQFF
TRBJ2-7 | - | TRBV10-3 | - | TGTGCCATCGGTCGGGCGGACTCCTACGAGCAGTACTTC | CAIGRADSYEQYF
TRBJ1-2 | - | TRBV7-9 | - | TGTGCCAGCAGCCCGGGGGCGCCGAACTATGGCTACACCTTC | CASSPGAPNYGYTF
TRBJ1-5 | - | TRBV2 | - | TGTGCCAGCAGCGACGACAGTCTAAAGGGCAATCAGCCCCAGCATTTT | CASSDDSLKGNQPQHF
TRBJ2-3 | TRBD2 | TRBV27 | - | TGTGCCAGCAGTTTACTGGGGCTAGCGGATCCCACAGATACGCAGTATTTT | CASSLLGLADPTDTQYF
TRBJ1-4 | - | TRBV6-1 | - | TGTGCCAGCAGTGAAGCCGCAGGGCCTAATGAAAAACTGTTTTTT | CASSEAAGPNEKLFF
TRBJ2-1 | TRBD2 | TRBV28 | - | TGTGCCAGCAGTTTGATTAGCGGGAGGTCCTACAATGAGCAGTTCTTC | CASSLISGRSYNEQFF
TRBJ2-1 | TRBD2 | TRBV30 | - | TGTGCCTGGAGTGCCGGACTAGCGGCCAATGAGCAGTTCTTC | CAWSAGLAANEQFF
TRBJ2-7 | - | TRBV28 | once | TGTGCCAGCAGGAAACTCGGGACCAGAGCGCACGAGCAGTACTTC | CASRKLGTRAHEQYF
TRBJ2-7 | TRBD2 | TRBV28 | - | TGTGCCAGCAGTTTCCGGGGGGGGTACGAGCAGTACTTC | CASSFRGGYEQYF